A single sample is the source of the 8 T cell receptor beta chains below, sequenced in a study of T cell responses to AZD1222 COVID-19 vaccine. Measured with immunoSEQ multiplex PCR; TCRdb has only the in-frame clones, and not every one. The sample lists some 96,000 clones, 87% occurring once. The sample here was peripheral blood, taken on day 0 of AZD1222 vaccination. These TCRs come from an adult in good health.

The CDR3 coding sequence is TGTGCCAGCAGCGCGACTAGTCACAATGAGCAGTTCTTC. As protein: CASSATSHNEQFF. The chain joins TRBV9 to TRBJ2-1, with D maybe TRBD2 (6 bases). This CDR3 comprises 13 residues. Germline V gives CDR1 SGDLS, CDR2 YYNGEE. The V and J ends lost 3 bases and 5 bases respectively, with 9 bases between them.

This chain connects TRBV28 to TRBJ1-1; TRBD1 agrees at 7 bases. CDR3 length: 13 amino acids. V lost 6 bases to trimming and J lost 4 bases; unmatched junction nucleotides: 5. Looked up from germline, CDR1 is MDHEN and CDR2 is SYDVKM. This chain's CDR3 is CASSSYRGTEAFF. The CDR3 DNA follows: TGTGCCAGCAGCTCCTACAGGGGCACTGAAGCTTTCTTT.

This clone was picked up one time. This sequence joins TRBV7-8 and TRBJ2-3; 9 positions match TRBD2. CDR3 size: 17 residues. V shed 0 bases and J 5 bases; nucleotides not matched to a gene: 9. From germline, CDR1 is SGHVS and CDR2 FQNEAQ. The CDR3: CASSLALGGGAGDTQYF. The CDR3 DNA reads TGTGCCAGCAGCTTAGCGCTTGGCGGGGGGGCGGGAGATACGCAGTATTTT.

The chain employs TRBV29-1 and TRBJ1-1; D is possibly TRBD1 (5 bases). Germline V CDR1 and CDR2: SQVTM, ANQGSEA. Trimming shortened V by 3 bases and J by 0 bases, and 11 bases separated the two germline ends. CDR3 size: 14 residues. DNA of the CDR3: TGCAGCGTTGAGCGGGACCCCATGAACACTGAAGCTTTCTTT. Translated, it gives CSVERDPMNTEAFF.

The J gene is TRBJ2-5, the V gene TRBV6-2 or TRBV6-3; D call uncertain. V lost 2 bases and J 4 bases, leaving 2 bases between the germline ends. Germline V gene data show CDR1 as MNHEY and CDR2 as SVGEGT. The CDR3 totals 11 residues. CDR3 DNA sequence: TGTGCCAGCAGTTACACAGAGACCCAGTACTTC. Encoded protein: CASSYTETQYF.

The V call is TRBV7-3, the J call TRBJ2-3; D not resolved. V dropped 1 base and J dropped 9 bases, with 8 bases sitting between them. This CDR3 region has 12 residues. Germline CDR1 reads SGHTA; CDR2 reads FQGTGA. CDR3 nucleotide sequence: TGTGCCAGCAGCTTAAACACGGCCACGCAGTATTTT. It codes for CASSLNTATQYF.

This sequence joins TRBV27 and TRBJ2-6; D gene unclear. Germline V gives CDR1 MNHEY, CDR2 SMNVEV (reference sequence). The CDR3 has 14 amino acids. Trimming left V 3 bases short and J 2 bases short, with 5 bases between. CDR3 loop: CASSFSPGANVLTF. As DNA, the CDR3 is TGTGCCAGCAGTTTCTCCCCTGGGGCCAACGTCCTGACTTTC.

The V and J genes are TRBV27 and TRBJ1-2, with TRBD1 as a possible D gene (6 bases). This CDR3 spans 15 amino acids. Germline V gives CDR1 MNHEY, CDR2 SMNVEV (reference sequence). V dropped 6 bases and J dropped 6 bases, with 20 bases sitting between them. The DNA of the CDR3 is TGTGCCAGCAGACCTCTACAGGGTACCAATGATGGCTACACCTTC. Encoded protein: CASRPLQGTNDGYTF.